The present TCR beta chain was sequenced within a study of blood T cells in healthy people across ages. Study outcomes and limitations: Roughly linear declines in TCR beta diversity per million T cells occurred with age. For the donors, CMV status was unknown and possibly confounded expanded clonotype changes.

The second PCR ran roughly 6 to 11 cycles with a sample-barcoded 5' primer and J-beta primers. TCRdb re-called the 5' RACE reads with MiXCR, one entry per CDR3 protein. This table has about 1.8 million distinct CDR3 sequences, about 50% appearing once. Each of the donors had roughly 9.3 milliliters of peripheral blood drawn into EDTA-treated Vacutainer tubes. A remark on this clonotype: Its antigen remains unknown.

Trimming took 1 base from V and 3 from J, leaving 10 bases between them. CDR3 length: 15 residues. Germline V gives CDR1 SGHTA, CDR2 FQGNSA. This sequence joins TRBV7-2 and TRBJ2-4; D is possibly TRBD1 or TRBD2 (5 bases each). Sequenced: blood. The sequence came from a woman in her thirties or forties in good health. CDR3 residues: CASSLGGIGKNIQYF. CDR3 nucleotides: TGTGCCAGCAGCTTAGGGGGGATCGGCAAAAACATTCAGTACTTC.